This T cell receptor beta chain was captured by sequencing in a study of T cells in Graves' hyperthyroidism and ophthalmopathy. General study findings and limits: Ophthalmopathy and stable hyperthyroidism were told apart by a 13 V-J model. The model foresaw ophthalmopathy a median around 6 months prior to onset.

There are many counts of this clonotype. The antigen is not known. Amplification of TCR beta CDR3 regions used RNA as the template. HTBI primers were used for first-round RT-PCR of the TCR CDR3. One entry per CDR3 protein results from TCRdb running MiXCR on the multiplex PCR reads. The table shows more than 500,000 distinct CDR3 sequences, with about 16% occurring only once. Sequenced input: blood. This clonotype was sampled from a woman aged 25 to 39 with Graves' ophthalmopathy.

The CDR3 here is CSARGGTSADTQYF. CDR3 DNA: TGCAGTGCTAGAGGGGGGACTAGTGCAGATACGCAGTATTTT. This sequence joins TRBV20-1 and TRBJ2-3; 8 nucleotides match TRBD2. The germline CDR1 and CDR2 sequences are DFQATT and SNEGSKA (reference sequence). Trimming took 1 base from V and 4 from J; bases not matched to a gene: 4. The CDR3 extends over 14 amino acids.